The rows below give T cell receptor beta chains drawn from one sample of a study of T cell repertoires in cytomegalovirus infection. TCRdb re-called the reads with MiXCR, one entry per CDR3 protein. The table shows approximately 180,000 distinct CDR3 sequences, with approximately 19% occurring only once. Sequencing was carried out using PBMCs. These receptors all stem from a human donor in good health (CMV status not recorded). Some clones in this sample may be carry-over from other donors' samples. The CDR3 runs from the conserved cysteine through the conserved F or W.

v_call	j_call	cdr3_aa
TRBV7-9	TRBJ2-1	CASSLTRQGHEQFF
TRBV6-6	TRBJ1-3	CASSYSQVPGNTIYF
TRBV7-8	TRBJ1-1	CASSLVQGPLTEAFF
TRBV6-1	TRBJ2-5	CATLSGFGETQYF
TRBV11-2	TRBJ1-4	CASSPGVNEKLFF
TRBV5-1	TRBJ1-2	CASSLRAPGMGGYTF
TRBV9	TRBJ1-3	CASSGQSRNTIYF
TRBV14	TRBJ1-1	CASSQIRGNTEAFF
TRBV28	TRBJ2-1	CASSFDNEQFF
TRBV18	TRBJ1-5	CASARQRLQPQHF
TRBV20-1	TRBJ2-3	CSARDRAGPDTQYF
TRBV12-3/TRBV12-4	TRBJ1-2	CASSLQAANYGYTF
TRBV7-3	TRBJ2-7	CASSLTGVDTYEQYF
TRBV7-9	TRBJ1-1	CASSSRTALRAFF
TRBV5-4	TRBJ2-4	CASSTGLAGAKNIQYF
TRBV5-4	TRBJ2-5	CASSSAQETQYF
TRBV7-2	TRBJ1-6	CASSTIRVGENSPLHF
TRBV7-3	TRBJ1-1	CASSLTAQAVLAGGAFF
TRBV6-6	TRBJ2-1	CASSLLSGKGDEQFF
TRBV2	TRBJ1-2	CASSLDHNYGYTF
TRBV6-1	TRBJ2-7	CASRELAGTYEQYF
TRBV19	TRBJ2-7	CASSIQGTSGSSYEQYF
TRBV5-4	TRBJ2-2	CASRSDRNTGELFF
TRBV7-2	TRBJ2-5	CASSPPTGRTQYF
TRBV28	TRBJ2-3	CASAITLDTQYF
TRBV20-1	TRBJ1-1	CSAAGGWAPRNTEAFF
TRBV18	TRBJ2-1	CASSPFNWEVRGSSYNEQFF
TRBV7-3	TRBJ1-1	CASSPEGAALNTEAFF
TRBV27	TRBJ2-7	CASSLSVVGPGSYEQYF
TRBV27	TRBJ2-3	CASSLSPQVTDTQYF
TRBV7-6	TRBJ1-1	CASSLVTGDTEAFF
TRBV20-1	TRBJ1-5	CSARDGSAPRNQPQHF
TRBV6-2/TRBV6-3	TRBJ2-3	CASSNRDTQYF
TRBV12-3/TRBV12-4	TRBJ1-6	CASSPTGGNNSPLHF
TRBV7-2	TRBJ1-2	CASSFHPGGNYGYTF
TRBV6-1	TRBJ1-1	CASSPIGVGNTEAFF
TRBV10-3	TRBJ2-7	CAIRNDRGQKNEQYF
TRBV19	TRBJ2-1	CASRGLAGHNEQFF
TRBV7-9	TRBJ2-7	CASSQDRGGQYF
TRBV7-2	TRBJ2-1	CASNLGGGLSDEQFF
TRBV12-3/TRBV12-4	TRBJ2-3	CASSQSGSEMDTQYF
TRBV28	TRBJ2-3	CASSEGSTDTQYF
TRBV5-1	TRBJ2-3	CASAGGGVSDTQYF
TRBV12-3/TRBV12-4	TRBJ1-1	CASSLGSAEAFF
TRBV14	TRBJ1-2	CASSQVGQAYGYTF
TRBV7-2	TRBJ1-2	CASSLAQGHGYTF
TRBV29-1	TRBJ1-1	CSSSDGVKMNTEAFF
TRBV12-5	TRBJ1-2	CASGLVLGYGYTF
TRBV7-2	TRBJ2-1	CASSLGTYNEQFF
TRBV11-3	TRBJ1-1	CASSPDPSTEAFF
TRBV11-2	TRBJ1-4	CASSLEGRIATNEKLFF
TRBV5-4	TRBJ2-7	CASSLEWTSGYEQYF
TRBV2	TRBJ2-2	CASSETGLNTGELFF
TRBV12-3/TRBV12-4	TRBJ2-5	CASTLAGKETQYF
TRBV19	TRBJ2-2	CASSIPDGELFF
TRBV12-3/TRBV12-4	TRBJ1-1	CASSSNDRGKAFF
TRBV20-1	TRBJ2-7	CSARDQGSLSYEQYF
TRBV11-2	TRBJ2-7	CASSLGPTSGFTEQYF
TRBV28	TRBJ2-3	CASSFEGFTDTQYF
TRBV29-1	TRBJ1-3	CSVATTGSGNTIYF